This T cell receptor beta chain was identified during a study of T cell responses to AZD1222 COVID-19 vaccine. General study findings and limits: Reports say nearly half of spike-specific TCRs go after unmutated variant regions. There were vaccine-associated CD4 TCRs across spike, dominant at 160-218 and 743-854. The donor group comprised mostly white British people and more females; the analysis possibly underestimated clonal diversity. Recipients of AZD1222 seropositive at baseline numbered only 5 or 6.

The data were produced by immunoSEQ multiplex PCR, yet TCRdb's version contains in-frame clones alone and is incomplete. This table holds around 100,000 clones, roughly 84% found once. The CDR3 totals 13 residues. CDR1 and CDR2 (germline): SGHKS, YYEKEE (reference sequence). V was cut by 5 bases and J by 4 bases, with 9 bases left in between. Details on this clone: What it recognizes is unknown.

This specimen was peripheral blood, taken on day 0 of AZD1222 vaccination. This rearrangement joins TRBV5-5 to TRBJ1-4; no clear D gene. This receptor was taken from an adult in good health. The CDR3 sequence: CASSRHSNEKLFF. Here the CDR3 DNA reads TGTGCCAGCAGTCGCCACAGTAATGAAAAACTGTTTTTT.